Given below is one T cell receptor beta chain in context. In the authors' workflow: Counts of nucleated cells, estimated from reference gene primer amplification, were obtained. The table came from immunoSEQ multiplex PCR; TCRdb's copy has only in-frame clones and leaves some out. V and J calls and clone size are given by that table; D and trimming were obtained from the DNA. The data show 200,000 to 300,000 clones, 84% seen once. The V gene's germline CDR1 is ENHRY and CDR2 SYGVKD. Trimming shortened V by 2 bases and J by 6 bases, and 8 bases separated the two germline ends. The length of the CDR3 is 12 residues. This sample stems from a study of blood T cell repertoires in COVID-19. Study as a whole: The study drew acute and convalescent COVID-19 samples from the United States, Italy and Spain. Sources were T cells, B-cell-depleted T cells, or PBMCs; the material itself was cDNA or gDNA.

The TCR sequence derives from a woman aged 40 to 50 who had recovered from COVID-19. The genes are TRBV10-3 and TRBJ2-7; D not resolved. The specimen sequenced was peripheral blood. CDR3 protein: CAISEPIAEQYF. The CDR3 DNA reads TGTGCCATCAGTGAGCCGATAGCCGAGCAGTACTTC.